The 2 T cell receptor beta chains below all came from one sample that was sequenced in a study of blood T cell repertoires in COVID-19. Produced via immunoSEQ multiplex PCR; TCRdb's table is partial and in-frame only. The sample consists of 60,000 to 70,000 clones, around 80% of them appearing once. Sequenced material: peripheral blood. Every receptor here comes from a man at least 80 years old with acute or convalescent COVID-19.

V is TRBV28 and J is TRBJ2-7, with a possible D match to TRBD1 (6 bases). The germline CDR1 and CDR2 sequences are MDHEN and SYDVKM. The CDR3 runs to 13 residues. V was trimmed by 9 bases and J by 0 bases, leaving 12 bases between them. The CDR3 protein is CASGRGGSYEQYF. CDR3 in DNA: TGTGCCAGTGGACGAGGGGGCTCCTACGAGCAGTACTTC.

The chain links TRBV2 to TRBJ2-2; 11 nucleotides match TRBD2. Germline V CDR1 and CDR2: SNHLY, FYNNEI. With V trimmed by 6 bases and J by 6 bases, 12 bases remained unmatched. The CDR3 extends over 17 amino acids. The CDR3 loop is CASRLAGATGGAGELFF. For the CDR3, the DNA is TGTGCCAGCAGACTAGCGGGGGCTACGGGAGGGGCCGGGGAGCTGTTTTTT.